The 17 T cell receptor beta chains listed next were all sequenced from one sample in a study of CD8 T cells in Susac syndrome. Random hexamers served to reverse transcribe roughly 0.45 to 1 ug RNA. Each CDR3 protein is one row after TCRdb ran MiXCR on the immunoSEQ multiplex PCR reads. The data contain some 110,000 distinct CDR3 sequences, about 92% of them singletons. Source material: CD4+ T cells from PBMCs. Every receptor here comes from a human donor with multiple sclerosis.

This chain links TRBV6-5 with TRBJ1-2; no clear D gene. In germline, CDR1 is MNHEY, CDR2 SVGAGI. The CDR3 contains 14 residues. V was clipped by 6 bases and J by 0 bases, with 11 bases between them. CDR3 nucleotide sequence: TGTGCCAGCAGGCGTGAGCAGACTAACTATGGCTACACCTTC. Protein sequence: CASRREQTNYGYTF.

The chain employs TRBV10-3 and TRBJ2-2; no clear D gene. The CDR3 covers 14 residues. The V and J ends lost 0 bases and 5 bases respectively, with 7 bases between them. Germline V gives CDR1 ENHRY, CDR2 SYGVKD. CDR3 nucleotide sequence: TGTGCCATCAGTGAGTCAGGGTCGACCGGGGAGCTGTTTTTT. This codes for CAISESGSTGELFF.

The CDR3 spells CASRTGQGEQPQHF. CDR3 DNA: TGTGCCAGCAGAACCGGACAGGGAGAACAGCCCCAGCATTTT. V gene TRBV19 combines with J gene TRBJ1-5, with 8 bases lining up with TRBD1. J was trimmed by 7 bases and V by 9 bases; bases with no gene match: 11. This CDR3 is 14 amino acids long. Germline V lookup: CDR1 LNHDA, CDR2 SQIVND (reference sequence).

The CDR3: CASSHITGHNQPQHF. CDR3 DNA: TGCGCCAGCAGCCACATCACAGGGCACAATCAGCCCCAGCATTTT. V and J are TRBV4-1 and TRBJ1-5; possible D gene TRBD1, 6 bases. The CDR3 length is 15 residues. Trimming cost V 3 bases and J 3 bases, with 12 bases left between them. Looked up from germline, CDR1 is MGHRA and CDR2 is YSYEKL.

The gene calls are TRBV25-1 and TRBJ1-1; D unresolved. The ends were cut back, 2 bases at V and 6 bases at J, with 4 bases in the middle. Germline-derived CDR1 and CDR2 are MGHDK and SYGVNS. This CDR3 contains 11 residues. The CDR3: CASSEDSEAFF. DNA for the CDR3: TGTGCCAGCAGTGAAGACTCTGAAGCTTTCTTT. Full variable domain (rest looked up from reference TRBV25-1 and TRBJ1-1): EADIYQTPRYLVIGTGKKITLECSQTMGHDKMYWYQQDPGMELHLIHYSYGVNSTEKGDLSSESTVSRIRTEHFPLTLESARPSHTSQYLCASSEDSEAFFGQGTRLTVV.

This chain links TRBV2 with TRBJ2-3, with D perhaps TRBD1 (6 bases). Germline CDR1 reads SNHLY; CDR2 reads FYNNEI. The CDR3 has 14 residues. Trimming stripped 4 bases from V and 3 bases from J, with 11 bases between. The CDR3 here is CASSAGVRTDTQYF. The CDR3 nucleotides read TGTGCCAGCAGTGCAGGGGTGAGGACAGATACGCAGTATTTT.

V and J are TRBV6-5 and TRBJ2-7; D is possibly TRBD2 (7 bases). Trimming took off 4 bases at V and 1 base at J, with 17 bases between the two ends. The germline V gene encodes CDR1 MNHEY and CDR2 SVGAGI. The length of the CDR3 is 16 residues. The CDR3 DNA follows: TGTGCCAGCAGTTCTCCGTCGCGGGGGCCTTCCTACGAGCAGTACTTC. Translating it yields CASSSPSRGPSYEQYF.

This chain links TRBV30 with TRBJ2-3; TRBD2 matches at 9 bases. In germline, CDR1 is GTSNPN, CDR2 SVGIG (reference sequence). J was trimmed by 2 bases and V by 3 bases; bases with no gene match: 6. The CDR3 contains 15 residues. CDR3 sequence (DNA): TGTGCCTGGAGGCTGGCTAGCGGGAACACAGATACGCAGTATTTT. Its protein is CAWRLASGNTDTQYF.

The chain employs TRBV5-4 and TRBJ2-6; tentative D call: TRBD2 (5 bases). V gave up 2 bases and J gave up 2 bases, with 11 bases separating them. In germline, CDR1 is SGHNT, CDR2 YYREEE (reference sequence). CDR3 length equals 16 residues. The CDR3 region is CASSLSGPPGANVLTF. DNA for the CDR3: TGTGCCAGCAGCTTAAGCGGCCCCCCTGGGGCCAACGTCCTGACTTTC.

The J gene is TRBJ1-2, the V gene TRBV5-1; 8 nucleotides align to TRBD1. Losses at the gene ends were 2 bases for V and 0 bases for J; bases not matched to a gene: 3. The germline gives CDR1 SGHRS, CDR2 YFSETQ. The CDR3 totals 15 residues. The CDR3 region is CASSLNRGSNYGYTF. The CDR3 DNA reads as TGCGCCAGCAGCTTAAACAGGGGGTCTAACTATGGCTACACCTTC.

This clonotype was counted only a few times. DNA for the CDR3: TGTGCCAGCAGCGCCCCTGACCAGCGGGGGCGATACGAGCAGTACTTC. Translation gives CASSAPDQRGRYEQYF. The chain links TRBV5-4 to TRBJ2-7, with 8 bases aligning to TRBD2. Germline V gives CDR1 SGHNT, CDR2 YYREEE (reference sequence). The CDR3 is made up of 16 amino acids. Unmatched junction bases numbered 13, after V lost 4 bases and J lost 4 bases. The full variable domain, its missing parts supplied by reference TRBV5-4 and TRBJ2-7, is ETGVTQSPTHLIKTRGQQVTLRCSSQSGHNTVSWYQQALGQGPQFIFQYYREEENGRGNFPPRFSGLQFPNYSSELNVNALELDDSALYLCASSAPDQRGRYEQYFGPGTRLTVT.

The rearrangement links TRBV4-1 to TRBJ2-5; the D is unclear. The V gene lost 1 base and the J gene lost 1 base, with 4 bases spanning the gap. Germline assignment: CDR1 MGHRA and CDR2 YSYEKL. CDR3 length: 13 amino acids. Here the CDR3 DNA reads TGCGCCAGCAGCCAAGTTCCCCAAGAGACCCAGTACTTC. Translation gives CASSQVPQETQYF.

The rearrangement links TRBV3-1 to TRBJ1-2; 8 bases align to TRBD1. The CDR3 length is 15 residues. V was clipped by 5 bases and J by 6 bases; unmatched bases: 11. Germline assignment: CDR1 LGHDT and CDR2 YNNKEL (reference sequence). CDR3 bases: TGTGCCAGCAGCTATGAGGACAGGGCATGGAATGGCTACACCTTC. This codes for CASSYEDRAWNGYTF.

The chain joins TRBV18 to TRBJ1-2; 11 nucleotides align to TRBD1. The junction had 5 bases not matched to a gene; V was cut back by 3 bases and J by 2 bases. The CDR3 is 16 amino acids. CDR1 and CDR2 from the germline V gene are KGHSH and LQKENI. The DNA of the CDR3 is TGTGCCAGCTCACCGCTGGGACAGGGGGGAAACTATGGCTACACCTTC. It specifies CASSPLGQGGNYGYTF. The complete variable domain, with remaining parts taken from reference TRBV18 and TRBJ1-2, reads NAGVMQNPRHLVRRRGQEARLRCSPMKGHSHVYWYRQLPEEGLKFMVYLQKENIIDESGMPKERFSAEFPKEGPSILRIQQVVRGDSAAYFCASSPLGQGGNYGYTFGSGTRLTVV.

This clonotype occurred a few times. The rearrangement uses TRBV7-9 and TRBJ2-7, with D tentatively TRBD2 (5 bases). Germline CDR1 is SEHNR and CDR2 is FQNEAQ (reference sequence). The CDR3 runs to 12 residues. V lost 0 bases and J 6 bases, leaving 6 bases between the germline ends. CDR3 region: CASSLAGGEQYF. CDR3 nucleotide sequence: TGTGCCAGCAGCTTAGCCGGAGGCGAGCAGTACTTC.

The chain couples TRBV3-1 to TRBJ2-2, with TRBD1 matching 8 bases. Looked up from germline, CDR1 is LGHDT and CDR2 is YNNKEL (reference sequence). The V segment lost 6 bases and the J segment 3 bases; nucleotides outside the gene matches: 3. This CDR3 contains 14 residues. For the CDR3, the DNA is TGTGCCAGCAGTAACAGGGGGGACACCGGGGAGCTGTTTTTT. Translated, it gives CASSNRGDTGELFF.

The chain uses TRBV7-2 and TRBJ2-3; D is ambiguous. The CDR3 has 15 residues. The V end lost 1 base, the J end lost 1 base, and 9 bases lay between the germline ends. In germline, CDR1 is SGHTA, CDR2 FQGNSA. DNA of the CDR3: TGTGCCAGCAGCTTAGACTCGGGCGGCACAGATACGCAGTATTTT. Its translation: CASSLDSGGTDTQYF.